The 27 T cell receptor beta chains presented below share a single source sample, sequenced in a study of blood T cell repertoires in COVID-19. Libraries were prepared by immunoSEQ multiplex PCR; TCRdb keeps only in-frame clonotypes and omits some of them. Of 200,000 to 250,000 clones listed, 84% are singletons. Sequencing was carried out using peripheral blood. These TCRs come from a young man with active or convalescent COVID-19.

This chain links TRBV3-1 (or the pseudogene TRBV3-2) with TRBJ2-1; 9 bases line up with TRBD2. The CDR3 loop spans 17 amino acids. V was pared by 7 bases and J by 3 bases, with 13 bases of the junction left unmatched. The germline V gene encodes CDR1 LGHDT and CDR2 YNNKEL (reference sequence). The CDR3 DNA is TGTGCCAGCACCACCGGGCCGGCGGGGGGGCTCTACAATGAGCAGTTCTTC. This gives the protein CASTTGPAGGLYNEQFF.

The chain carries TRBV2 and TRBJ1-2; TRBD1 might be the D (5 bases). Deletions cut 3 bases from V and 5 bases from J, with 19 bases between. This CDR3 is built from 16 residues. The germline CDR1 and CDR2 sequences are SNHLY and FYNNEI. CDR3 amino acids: CASSETRQNSLYGYTF. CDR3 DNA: TGTGCCAGCAGTGAGACAAGACAGAATTCCCTTTATGGCTACACCTTC.

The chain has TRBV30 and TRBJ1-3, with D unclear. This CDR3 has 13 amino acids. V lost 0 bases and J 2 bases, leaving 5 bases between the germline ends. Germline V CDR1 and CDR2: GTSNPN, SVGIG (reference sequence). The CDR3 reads CAWSVSAGNTIYF. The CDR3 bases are TGTGCCTGGAGTGTATCTGCTGGAAACACCATATATTTT. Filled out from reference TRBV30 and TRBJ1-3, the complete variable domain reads SQTIHQWPATLVQPVGSPLSLECTVEGTSNPNLYWYRQAAGRGLQLLFYSVGIGQISSEVPQNLSASRPQDRQFILSSKKLLLSDSGFYLCAWSVSAGNTIYFGEGSWLTVV.

The CDR3, as DNA: TGTGCCAGCTCACCCTATTTGAACACTGAAGCTTTCTTT. This sequence encodes CASSPYLNTEAFF. The chain recombines TRBV18 with TRBJ1-1; D is uncertain. Between the trimmed V and J ends, which lost 3 bases and 0 bases, there was a span of 5 bases. The CDR3 has 13 residues. Germline V gives CDR1 KGHSH, CDR2 LQKENI.

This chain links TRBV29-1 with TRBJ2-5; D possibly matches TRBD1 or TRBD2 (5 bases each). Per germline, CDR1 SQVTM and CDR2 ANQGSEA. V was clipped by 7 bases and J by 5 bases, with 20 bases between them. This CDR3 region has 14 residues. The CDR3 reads CSGGRASRGETQYF. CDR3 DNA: TGCAGCGGGGGACGGGCCTCCCGAGGGGAGACCCAGTACTTC. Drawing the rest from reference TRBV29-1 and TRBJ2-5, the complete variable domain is SAVISQKPSRDICQRGTSLTIQCQVDSQVTMMFWYRQQPGQSLTLIATANQGSEATYESGFVIDKFPISRPNLTFSTLTVSNMSPEDSSIYLCSGGRASRGETQYFGPGTRLLVL.

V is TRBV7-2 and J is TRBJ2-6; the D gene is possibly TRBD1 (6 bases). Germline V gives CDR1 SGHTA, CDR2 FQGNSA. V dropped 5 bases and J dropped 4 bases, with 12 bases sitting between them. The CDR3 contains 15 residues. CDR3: CASSPRGIGANVLTF. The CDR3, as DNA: TGTGCCAGCAGCCCAAGGGGGATCGGGGCCAACGTCCTGACTTTC.

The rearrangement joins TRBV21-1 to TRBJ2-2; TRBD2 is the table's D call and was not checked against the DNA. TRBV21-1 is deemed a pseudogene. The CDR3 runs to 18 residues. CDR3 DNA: TGTGCCAGCAGCACGAAGGGGGTCGGGAGGGGCCACACCGGGGAGCTGTTTTTT. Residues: CASSTKGVGRGHTGELFF.

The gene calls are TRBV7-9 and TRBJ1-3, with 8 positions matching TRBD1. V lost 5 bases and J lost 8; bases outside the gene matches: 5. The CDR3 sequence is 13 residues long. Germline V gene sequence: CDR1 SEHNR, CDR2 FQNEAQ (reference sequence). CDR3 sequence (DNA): TGTGCCAGCAGCGTCGACAGGGGTCACACCATATATTTT. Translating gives CASSVDRGHTIYF. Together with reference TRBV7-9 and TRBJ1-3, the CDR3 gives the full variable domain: DTGVSQNPRHKITKRGQNVTFRCDPISEHNRLYWYRQTLGQGPEFLTYFQNEAQLEKSRLLSDRFSAERPKGSFSTLEIQRTEQGDSAMYLCASSVDRGHTIYFGEGSWLTVV.

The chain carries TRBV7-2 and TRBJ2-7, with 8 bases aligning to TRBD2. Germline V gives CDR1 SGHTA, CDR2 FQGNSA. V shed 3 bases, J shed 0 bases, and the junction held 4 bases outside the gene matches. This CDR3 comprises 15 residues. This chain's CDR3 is CASSLNGRASYEQYF. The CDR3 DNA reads TGTGCCAGCAGCTTGAACGGGAGGGCCTCCTACGAGCAGTACTTC.

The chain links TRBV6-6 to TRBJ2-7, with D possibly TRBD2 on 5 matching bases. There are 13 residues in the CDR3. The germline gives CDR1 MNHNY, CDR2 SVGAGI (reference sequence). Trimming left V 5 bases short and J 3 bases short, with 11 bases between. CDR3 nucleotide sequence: TGTGCCAGCAGTGCCCGACGGGACTACGAGCAGTACTTC. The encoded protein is CASSARRDYEQYF.

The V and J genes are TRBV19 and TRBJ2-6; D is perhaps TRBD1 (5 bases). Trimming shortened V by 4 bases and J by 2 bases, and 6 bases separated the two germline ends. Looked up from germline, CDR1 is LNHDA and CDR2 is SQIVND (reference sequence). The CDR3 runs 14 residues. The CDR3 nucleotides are TGTGCCAGTAGTAGGGGCGCTGGGGCCAACGTCCTGACTTTC. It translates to CASSRGAGANVLTF. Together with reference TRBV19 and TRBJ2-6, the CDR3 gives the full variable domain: DGGITQSPKYLFRKEGQNVTLSCEQNLNHDAMYWYRQDPGQGLRLIYYSQIVNDFQKGDIAEGYSVSREKKESFPLTVTSAQKNPTAFYLCASSRGAGANVLTFGAGSRLTVL.

The CDR3 loop is CASSLVRGGGTEAFF. The CDR3 region has the DNA TGCGCCAGCAGCTTGGTTCGGGGAGGGGGCACTGAAGCTTTCTTT. The rearrangement joins TRBV5-1 to TRBJ1-1; possibly TRBD1 for D (6 bases). With 0 bases removed from V and 4 bases from J, the gap between germline ends came to 13 bases. CDR3 length: 15 amino acids. Germline-derived CDR1 and CDR2 are SGHRS and YFSETQ.

CDR3 DNA sequence: TGTGCCAGCAGTTTAAAGCGAGACATTCAGTACTTC. Amino acids: CASSLKRDIQYF. The chain combines TRBV28 with TRBJ2-4; D is ambiguous. This CDR3 spans 12 amino acids. V was pared by 2 bases and J by 8 bases, with 7 bases between. Looked up from germline, CDR1 is MDHEN and CDR2 is SYDVKM.

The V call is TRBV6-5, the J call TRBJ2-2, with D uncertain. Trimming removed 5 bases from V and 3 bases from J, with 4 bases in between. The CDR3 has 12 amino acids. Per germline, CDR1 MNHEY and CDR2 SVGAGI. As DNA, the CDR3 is TGTGCCAGCAGTCCCTACACCGGGGAGCTGTTTTTT. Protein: CASSPYTGELFF.

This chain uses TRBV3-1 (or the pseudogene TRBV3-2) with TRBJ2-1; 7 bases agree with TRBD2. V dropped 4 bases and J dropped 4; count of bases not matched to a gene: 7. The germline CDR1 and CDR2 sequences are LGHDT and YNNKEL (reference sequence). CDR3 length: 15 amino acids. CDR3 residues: CASSRPLAAYNEQFF. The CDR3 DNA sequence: TGTGCCAGCAGCCGTCCTCTAGCGGCATACAATGAGCAGTTCTTC.

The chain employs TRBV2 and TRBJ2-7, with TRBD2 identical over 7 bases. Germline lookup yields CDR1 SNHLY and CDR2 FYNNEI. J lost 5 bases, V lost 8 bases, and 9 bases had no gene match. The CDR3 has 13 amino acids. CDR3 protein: CASLMREFDEQYF. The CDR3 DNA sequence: TGTGCCAGCCTGATGCGGGAGTTCGACGAGCAGTACTTC.

CDR3: CASSFRQGFGGTQYF. The CDR3 DNA follows: TGTGCCAGCAGTTTTAGGCAGGGGTTTGGGGGGACCCAGTACTTC. The V call is TRBV28, the J call TRBJ2-5; TRBD1 might be the D (6 bases). With 3 bases removed from V and 7 bases from J, the gap between germline ends came to 18 bases. The length of the CDR3 is 15 residues. From germline, CDR1 is MDHEN and CDR2 SYDVKM.

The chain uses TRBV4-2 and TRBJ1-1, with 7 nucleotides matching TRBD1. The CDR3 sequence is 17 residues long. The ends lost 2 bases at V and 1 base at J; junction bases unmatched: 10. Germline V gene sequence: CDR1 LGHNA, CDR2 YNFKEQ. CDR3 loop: CASSQPRQGLANTEAFF. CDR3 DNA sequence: TGTGCCAGCAGCCAACCTAGACAGGGATTAGCGAACACTGAAGCTTTCTTT.

This CDR3 reads CASSSSRDRYQPQHF. The CDR3 nucleotides read TGTGCCAGCAGTTCGAGCCGGGACAGATATCAGCCCCAGCATTTT. This chain links TRBV28 with TRBJ1-5, with 7 bases matching TRBD1. Trimming removed 4 bases from V and 5 bases from J; junction bases left unmatched: 8. The CDR3 consists of 15 residues. Germline V CDR1 and CDR2: MDHEN, SYDVKM.

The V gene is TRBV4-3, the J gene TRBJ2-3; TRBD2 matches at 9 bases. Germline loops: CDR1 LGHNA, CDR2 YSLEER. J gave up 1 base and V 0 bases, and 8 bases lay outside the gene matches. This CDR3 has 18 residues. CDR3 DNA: TGCGCCAGCAGCCAAGAGGTTGTAGCGGGAGTTGGCACAGATACGCAGTATTTT. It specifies CASSQEVVAGVGTDTQYF.

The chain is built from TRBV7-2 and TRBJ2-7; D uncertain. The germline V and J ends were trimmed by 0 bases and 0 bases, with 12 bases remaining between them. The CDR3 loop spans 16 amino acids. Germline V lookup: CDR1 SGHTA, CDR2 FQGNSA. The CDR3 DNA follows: TGTGCCAGCAGCTTAGCTTGGGCTACAGCCTCCTACGAGCAGTACTTC. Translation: CASSLAWATASYEQYF.

CDR3 coding DNA: TGCGCCAGCAGCCGCTTAGGGGGGAACACTGAAGCTTTCTTT. Amino acids: CASSRLGGNTEAFF. The rearrangement uses TRBV4-1 and TRBJ1-1; D might be TRBD1 (6 bases). V was trimmed by 4 bases and J by 1 base, leaving 10 bases between them. Germline V gene lookup returns CDR1 MGHRA and CDR2 YSYEKL. The CDR3 length is 14 residues.

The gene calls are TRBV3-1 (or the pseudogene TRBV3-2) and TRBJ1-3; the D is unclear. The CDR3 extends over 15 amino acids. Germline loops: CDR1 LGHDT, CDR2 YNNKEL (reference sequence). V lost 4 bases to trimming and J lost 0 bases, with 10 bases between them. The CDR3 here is CASSRTGGSGNTIYF. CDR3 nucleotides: TGTGCCAGCAGCCGGACTGGTGGCTCTGGAAACACCATATATTTT.

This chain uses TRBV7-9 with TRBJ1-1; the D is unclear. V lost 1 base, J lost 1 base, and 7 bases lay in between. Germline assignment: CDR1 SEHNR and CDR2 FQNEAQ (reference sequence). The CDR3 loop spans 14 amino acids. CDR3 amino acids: CASSLGGGNTEAFF. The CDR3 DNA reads TGTGCCAGCAGCTTAGGAGGAGGGAACACTGAAGCTTTCTTT. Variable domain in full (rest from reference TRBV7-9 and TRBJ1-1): DTGVSQNPRHKITKRGQNVTFRCDPISEHNRLYWYRQTLGQGPEFLTYFQNEAQLEKSRLLSDRFSAERPKGSFSTLEIQRTEQGDSAMYLCASSLGGGNTEAFFGQGTRLTVV.

CDR3 bases: TGTGCCAGCAGCTTAACCAGGGATTATTATGGCTACACCTTC. Translating gives CASSLTRDYYGYTF. J is TRBJ1-2 and V is TRBV13; the D gene is possibly TRBD1 (5 bases). The CDR3 consists of 14 residues. Germline assignment: CDR1 PRHDT and CDR2 FYEKMQ (reference sequence). Trimming stripped 2 bases from V and 5 bases from J, with 12 bases between.

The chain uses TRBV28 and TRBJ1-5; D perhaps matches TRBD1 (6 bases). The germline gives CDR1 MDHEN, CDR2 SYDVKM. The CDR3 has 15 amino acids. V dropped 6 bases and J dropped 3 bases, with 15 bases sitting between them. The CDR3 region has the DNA TGTGCCAGCAGCGCATCCACAGGGTCCAATCAGCCCCAGCATTTT. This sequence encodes CASSASTGSNQPQHF.

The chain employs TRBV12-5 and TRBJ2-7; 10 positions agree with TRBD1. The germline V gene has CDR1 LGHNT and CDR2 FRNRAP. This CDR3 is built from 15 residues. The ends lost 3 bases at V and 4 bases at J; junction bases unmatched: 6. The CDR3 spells CASGFRRQGAYEQYF. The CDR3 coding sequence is TGTGCTAGTGGTTTTCGCCGACAGGGGGCGTACGAGCAGTACTTC.